A single T cell receptor beta chain is shown here with its context. No antigen is known for it. V gave up 5 bases and J gave up 4 bases, with 21 bases separating them. This CDR3 region has 17 residues. The V gene's germline CDR1 is SGHTA and CDR2 FQGTGA. The sample originates from a study of early T cells in non-severe SARS-CoV-2 infection. Study summary: Sequenced material consisted of bulk RNA (from unsorted whole blood), and chains were unpaired. Study-level results: VDJdb matching skewed toward anti-spike CD8 responses, missing private and CD4 specificities.

Researchers tagged individual cDNA molecules with unique molecular identifiers. Each CDR3 protein gets one entry after TCRdb re-called the 5' RACE reads with MiXCR. This sample yields some 22,000 distinct CDR3 sequences, of which approximately 5% are seen a single time; around 17% belongs to the top ten. Sample: whole blood. The TCR originated in an adult who was a healthcare worker with PCR-confirmed SARS-CoV-2 infection or an uninfected control (not recorded which). V usage is TRBV7-3 and J usage is TRBJ2-4, with D perhaps matching TRBD1 (6 bases). The CDR3 loop is CASSPPGTPPPKNIQYF. The CDR3 DNA reads as TGTGCCAGCAGCCCTCCGGGGACACCTCCCCCTAAAAACATTCAGTACTTC.